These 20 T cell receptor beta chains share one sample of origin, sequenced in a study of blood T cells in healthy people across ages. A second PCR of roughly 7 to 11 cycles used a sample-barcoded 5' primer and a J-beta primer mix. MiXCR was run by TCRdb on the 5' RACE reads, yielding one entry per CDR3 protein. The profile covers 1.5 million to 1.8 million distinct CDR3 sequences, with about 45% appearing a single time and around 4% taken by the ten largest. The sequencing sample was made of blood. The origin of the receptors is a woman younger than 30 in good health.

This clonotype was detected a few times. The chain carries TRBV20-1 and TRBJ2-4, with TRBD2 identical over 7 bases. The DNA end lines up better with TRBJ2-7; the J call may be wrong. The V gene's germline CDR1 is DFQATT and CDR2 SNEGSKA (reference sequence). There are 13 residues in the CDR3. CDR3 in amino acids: CSARVPGRGEQYF. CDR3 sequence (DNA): TGCAGTGCTAGAGTTCCAGGGAGGGGCGAGCAGTACTTC.

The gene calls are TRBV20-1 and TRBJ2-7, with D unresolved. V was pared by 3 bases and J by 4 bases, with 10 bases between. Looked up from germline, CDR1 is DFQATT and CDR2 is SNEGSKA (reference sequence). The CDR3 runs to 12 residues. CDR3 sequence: CSARGGRYEQYF. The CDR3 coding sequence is TGCAGTGCTAGGGGTGGTCGTTACGAGCAGTACTTC.

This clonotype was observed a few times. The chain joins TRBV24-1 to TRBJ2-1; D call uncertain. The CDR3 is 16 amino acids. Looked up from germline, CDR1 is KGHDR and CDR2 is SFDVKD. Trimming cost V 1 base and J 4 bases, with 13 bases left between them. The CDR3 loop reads CATSDFKGLKYNEQFF. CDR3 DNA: TGTGCCACCAGTGATTTTAAAGGGCTGAAATACAATGAGCAGTTCTTC.

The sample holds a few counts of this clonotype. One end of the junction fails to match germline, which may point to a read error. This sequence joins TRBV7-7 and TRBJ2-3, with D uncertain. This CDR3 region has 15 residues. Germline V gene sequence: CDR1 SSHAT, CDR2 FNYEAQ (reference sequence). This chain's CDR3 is CASSLRAVLTDTQYF. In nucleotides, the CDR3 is TGTGCTAGCAGCTTAAGGGCAGTACTCACAGATACGCAGTATTTT.

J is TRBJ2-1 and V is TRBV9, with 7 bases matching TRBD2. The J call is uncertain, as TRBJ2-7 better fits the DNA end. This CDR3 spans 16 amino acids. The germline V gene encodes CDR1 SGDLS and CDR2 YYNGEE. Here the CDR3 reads CASSVGSGGNRNEQYF. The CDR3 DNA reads TGTGCCAGCAGCGTAGGGTCCGGGGGGAACCGCAATGAGCAGTACTTC.

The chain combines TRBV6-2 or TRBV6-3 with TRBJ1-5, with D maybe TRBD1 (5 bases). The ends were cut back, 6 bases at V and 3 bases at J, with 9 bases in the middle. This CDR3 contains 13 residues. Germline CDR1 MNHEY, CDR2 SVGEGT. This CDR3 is CASRDSNNQPQHF. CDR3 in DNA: TGTGCCAGCAGAGACAGTAACAATCAGCCCCAGCATTTT.

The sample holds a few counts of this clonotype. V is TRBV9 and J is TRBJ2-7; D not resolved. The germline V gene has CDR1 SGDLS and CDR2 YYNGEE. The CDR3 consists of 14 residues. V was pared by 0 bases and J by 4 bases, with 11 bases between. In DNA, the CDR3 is TGTGCCAGCAGCGTAGCCCAGAGACCTTACGAGCAGTACTTC. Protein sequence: CASSVAQRPYEQYF. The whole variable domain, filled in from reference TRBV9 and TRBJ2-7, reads DSGVTQTPKHLITATGQRVTLRCSPRSGDLSVYWYQQSLDQGLQFLIQYYNGEERAKGNILERFSAQQFPDLHSELNLSSLELGDSALYFCASSVAQRPYEQYFGPGTRLTVT.

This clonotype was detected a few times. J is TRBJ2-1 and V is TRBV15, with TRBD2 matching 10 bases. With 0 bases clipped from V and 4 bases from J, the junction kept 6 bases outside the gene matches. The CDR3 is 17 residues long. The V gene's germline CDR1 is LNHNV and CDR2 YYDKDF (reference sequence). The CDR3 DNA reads TGTGCCACCAGCAGAGATCCCCCTAGCGGGGGTTACAATGAGCAGTTCTTC. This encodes CATSRDPPSGGYNEQFF.

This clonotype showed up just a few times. Here the CDR3 DNA reads TGCAGCGTTTCTTCTAGCAATCAGCCCCAGCATTTT. Translation gives CSVSSSNQPQHF. V usage is TRBV29-1 and J usage is TRBJ1-5, with D uncertain. V gave up 5 bases and J gave up 0 bases, with 5 bases separating them. The V gene's germline CDR1 is SQVTM and CDR2 ANQGSEA. This CDR3 comprises 12 residues.

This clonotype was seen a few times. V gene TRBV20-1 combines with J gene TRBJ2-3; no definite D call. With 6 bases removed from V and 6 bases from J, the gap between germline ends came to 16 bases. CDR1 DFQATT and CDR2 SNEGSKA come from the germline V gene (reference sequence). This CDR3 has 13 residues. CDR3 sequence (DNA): TGCAGTGCACGGACCCACGTAGCCGATACGCAGTATTTT. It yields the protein CSARTHVADTQYF.

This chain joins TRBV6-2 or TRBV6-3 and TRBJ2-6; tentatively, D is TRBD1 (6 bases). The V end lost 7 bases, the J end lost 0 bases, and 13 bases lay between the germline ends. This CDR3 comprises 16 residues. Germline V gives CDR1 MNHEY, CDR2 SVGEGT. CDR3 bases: TGTGCCAGCAACCCCGACAGGCCCTCTGGGGCCAACGTCCTGACTTTC. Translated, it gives CASNPDRPSGANVLTF.

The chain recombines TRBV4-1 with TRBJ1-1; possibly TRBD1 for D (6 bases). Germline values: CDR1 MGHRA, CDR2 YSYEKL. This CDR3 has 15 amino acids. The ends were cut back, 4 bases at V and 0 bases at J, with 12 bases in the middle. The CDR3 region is CASSRGRYMNTEAFF. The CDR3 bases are TGCGCCAGCAGCCGGGGGCGGTACATGAACACTGAAGCTTTCTTT.

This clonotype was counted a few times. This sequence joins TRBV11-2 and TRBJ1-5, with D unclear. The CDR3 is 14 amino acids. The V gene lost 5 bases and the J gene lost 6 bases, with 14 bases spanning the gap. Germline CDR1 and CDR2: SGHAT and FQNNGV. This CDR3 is CASSSFPSRQPQHF. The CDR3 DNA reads TGTGCCAGCAGCAGTTTTCCTAGTCGTCAGCCCCAGCATTTT.

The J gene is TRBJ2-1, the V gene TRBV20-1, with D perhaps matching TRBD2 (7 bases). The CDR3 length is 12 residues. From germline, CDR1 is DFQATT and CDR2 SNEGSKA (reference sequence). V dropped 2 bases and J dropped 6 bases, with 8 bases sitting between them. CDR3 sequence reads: CSARRGANEQFF. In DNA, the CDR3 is TGCAGTGCTAGACGGGGGGCCAATGAGCAGTTCTTC.

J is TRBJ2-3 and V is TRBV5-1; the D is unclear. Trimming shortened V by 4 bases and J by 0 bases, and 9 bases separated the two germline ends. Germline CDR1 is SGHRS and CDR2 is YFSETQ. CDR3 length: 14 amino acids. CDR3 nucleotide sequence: TGCGCCAGCAGCGAAGGGTTTAGCACAGATACGCAGTATTTT. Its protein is CASSEGFSTDTQYF.

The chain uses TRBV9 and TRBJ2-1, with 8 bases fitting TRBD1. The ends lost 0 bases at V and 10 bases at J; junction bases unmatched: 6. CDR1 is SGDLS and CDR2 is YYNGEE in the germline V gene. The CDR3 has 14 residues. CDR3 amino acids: CASSVEGRGREQFF. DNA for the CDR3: TGTGCCAGCAGCGTAGAAGGCAGGGGGCGCGAGCAGTTCTTC.

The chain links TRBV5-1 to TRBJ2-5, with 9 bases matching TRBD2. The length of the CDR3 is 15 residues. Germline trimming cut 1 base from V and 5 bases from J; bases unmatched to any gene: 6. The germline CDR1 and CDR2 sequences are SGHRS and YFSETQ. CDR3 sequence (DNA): TGCGCCAGCAGCTTGCGGAGCGGGGGGATTGAGACCCAGTACTTC. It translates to CASSLRSGGIETQYF.

The CDR3 DNA reads TGTGCCATCAGGGGGGACGGCTCCTACAATGAGCAGTTCTTC. Protein: CAIRGDGSYNEQFF. V is TRBV10-3 and J is TRBJ2-1; possibly TRBD1 or TRBD2 for D (5 bases each). V dropped 6 bases and J dropped 0 bases, with 9 bases sitting between them. Germline assignment: CDR1 ENHRY and CDR2 SYGVKD. The CDR3 covers 14 residues.

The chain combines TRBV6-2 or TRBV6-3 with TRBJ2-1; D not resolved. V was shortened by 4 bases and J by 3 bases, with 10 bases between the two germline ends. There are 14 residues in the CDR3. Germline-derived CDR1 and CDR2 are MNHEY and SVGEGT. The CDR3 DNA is TGTGCCAGCAGTTCCCTGCTCGGCTACAATGAGCAGTTCTTC. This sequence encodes CASSSLLGYNEQFF.

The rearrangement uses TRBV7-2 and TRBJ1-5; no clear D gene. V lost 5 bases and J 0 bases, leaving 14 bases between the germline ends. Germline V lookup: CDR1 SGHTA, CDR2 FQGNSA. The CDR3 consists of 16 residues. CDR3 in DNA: TGTGCCAGCAGCCTGGCCTTGACGTATAGCAATCAGCCCCAGCATTTT. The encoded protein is CASSLALTYSNQPQHF.